Below, 20 T cell receptor beta chains from the same sample are listed, as sequenced in a study of T cell clones after liver transplantation. The table came from immunoSEQ multiplex PCR; TCRdb's copy has only in-frame clones and leaves some out. The sample lists more than 70,000 clones; roughly 80% were seen once. The input for sequencing was CD4+ T cells from blood, taken at the 22-month timepoint. These receptor sequences come from a human patient who received a liver transplant. Some T cells may be supplied by the graft donor.

The V call is TRBV7-9, the J call TRBJ2-3; 9 bases line up with TRBD1. The CDR3 is made up of 16 amino acids. Per germline, CDR1 SEHNR and CDR2 FQNEAQ (reference sequence). Unmatched junction bases numbered 6, after V lost 0 bases and J lost 5 bases. The CDR3 region is CASSLAPGQGQDTQYF. CDR3 nucleotide sequence: TGTGCCAGCAGCTTAGCCCCGGGACAGGGCCAAGATACGCAGTATTTT.

The V gene is TRBV5-1, the J gene TRBJ1-2; D is uncertain. This CDR3 region has 14 residues. Looked up from germline, CDR1 is SGHRS and CDR2 is YFSETQ. V was pared by 1 base and J by 6 bases, with 13 bases between. The CDR3 DNA reads as TGCGCCAGCAGCTTGTTGAGGGTTCAGGATGGCTACACCTTC. Translation gives CASSLLRVQDGYTF.

The V gene is TRBV5-6, the J gene TRBJ2-3, with 10 bases that match TRBD2. Per germline, CDR1 SGHDT and CDR2 YYEEEE. The length of the CDR3 is 19 residues. J lost 2 bases, V lost 4 bases, and 16 bases had no gene match. CDR3 region: CASSGKRGGLLSSTDTQYF. The CDR3 nucleotides read TGTGCCAGCAGCGGAAAGCGGGGGGGCCTGCTTTCCTCCACAGATACGCAGTATTTT.

This clone was seen more than once but under ten times. The chain employs TRBV4-1 and TRBJ1-4; 7 bases agree with TRBD1. Losses at the gene ends were 4 bases for V and 4 bases for J; bases not matched to a gene: 0. The CDR3 has 13 residues. Per the germline V gene, CDR1 is MGHRA and CDR2 is YSYEKL. CDR3 nucleotide sequence: TGCGCCAGCAGCCGGGACAGTAATGAAAAACTGTTTTTT. It yields the protein CASSRDSNEKLFF.

The rearrangement links TRBV28 to TRBJ1-4, with D possibly being TRBD1 (5 bases). The CDR3 extends over 14 amino acids. Trimming stripped 5 bases from V and 5 bases from J, with 12 bases between. Germline V gene lookup returns CDR1 MDHEN and CDR2 SYDVKM. The CDR3 DNA reads as TGTGCCAGCAGTCCCCCGGGGCCGAATGAAAAACTGTTTTTT. It yields the protein CASSPPGPNEKLFF.

The chain is built from TRBV18 and TRBJ1-2; TRBD1 is a possible D gene (6 bases). The CDR3 totals 12 residues. The germline V gene encodes CDR1 KGHSH and CDR2 LQKENI. With 8 bases removed from V and 1 base from J, the gap between germline ends came to 8 bases. Written as DNA, the CDR3 is TGTGCCAGCCGGACAGATAACTATGGCTACACCTTC. It translates to CASRTDNYGYTF.

This rearrangement joins TRBV5-4 to TRBJ2-1, with D hard to call. CDR3 length: 14 amino acids. The germline gives CDR1 SGHNT, CDR2 YYREEE (reference sequence). V lost 0 bases and J lost 6, with 10 bases in between. The CDR3 spells CASSLAATRNEQFF. The CDR3 DNA sequence: TGTGCCAGCAGCTTGGCCGCTACGCGCAATGAGCAGTTCTTC.

The chain uses TRBV6-6 and TRBJ1-1; 9 nucleotides match TRBD1. This CDR3 has 16 residues. Trimming removed 2 bases from V and 5 bases from J; junction bases left unmatched: 9. Germline values: CDR1 MNHNY, CDR2 SVGAGI (reference sequence). CDR3 coding DNA: TGTGCCAGCAGTTACGGAGTGGACAGGGGAGGGACTGAAGCTTTCTTT. It specifies CASSYGVDRGGTEAFF.

The chain employs TRBV12-5 and TRBJ2-3, with a tentative D call TRBD1 (6 bases). CDR1 and CDR2 (germline): LGHNT, FRNRAP. Trimming took off 1 base at V and 4 bases at J, with 12 bases between the two ends. The CDR3 has 15 residues. Here the CDR3 reads CASGLGSRQADTQYF. CDR3 nucleotides: TGTGCTAGTGGTTTGGGATCCCGACAGGCAGATACGCAGTATTTT.

The chain employs TRBV2 and TRBJ1-2, with D unclear. From germline, CDR1 is SNHLY and CDR2 FYNNEI. The CDR3 is 13 residues long. V dropped 6 bases and J dropped 6 bases, with 14 bases sitting between them. CDR3 DNA sequence: TGTGCCAGCAGACCACTCACGAGGGATGGCTACACCTTC. Its translation is CASRPLTRDGYTF.

J is TRBJ2-7 and V is TRBV29-1, with unresolved D. CDR1 is SQVTM, CDR2 ANQGSEA, per germline. The CDR3 totals 10 residues. Trimming took 4 bases from V and 6 from J, leaving 7 bases between them. The DNA for the CDR3 is TGCAGCGTTGGGTTTGGCGAGCAGTACTTC. Amino acids: CSVGFGEQYF.

The CDR3 bases are TGTGCCAGCAGCTTCGATGGACTGAAACCGGGACTAGCGGACTACGAGCAGTACTTC. It specifies CASSFDGLKPGLADYEQYF. The genes are TRBV11-1 and TRBJ2-7, with 11 bases matching TRBD2. Losses at the gene ends were 3 bases for V and 3 bases for J; bases not matched to a gene: 16. Looked up from germline, CDR1 is SGHAT and CDR2 is FQDESV (reference sequence). CDR3 length: 19 amino acids.

The chain links TRBV30 to TRBJ1-2; D unresolved. CDR3 length: 13 residues. V lost 4 bases, J lost 8 bases, and 17 bases lay in between. Germline lookup yields CDR1 GTSNPN and CDR2 SVGIG (reference sequence). The CDR3 region is CAWKTNAGLGYTF. In nucleotides, the CDR3 is TGTGCCTGGAAGACAAATGCGGGATTAGGCTACACCTTC.

The V and J genes are TRBV19 and TRBJ2-3; TRBD1 agrees at 10 bases. This CDR3 comprises 16 residues. Germline trimming cut 5 bases from V and 4 bases from J; bases unmatched to any gene: 9. Germline CDR1 and CDR2: LNHDA and SQIVND (reference sequence). The CDR3 nucleotides are TGTGCCAGTAGTTCCAGAGCCGGGACAGGGGCAGATACGCAGTATTTT. The encoded protein is CASSSRAGTGADTQYF. The entire variable domain, with the rest obtained from reference TRBV19 and TRBJ2-3, is as follows: DGGITQSPKYLFRKEGQNVTLSCEQNLNHDAMYWYRQDPGQGLRLIYYSQIVNDFQKGDIAEGYSVSREKKESFPLTVTSAQKNPTAFYLCASSSRAGTGADTQYFGPGTRLTVL.

This rearrangement joins TRBV21-1 to TRBJ1-4. TRBV21-1 is a pseudogene. The length of the CDR3 is 13 residues. The CDR3 reads CASSNGIGEKLFF. As DNA, the CDR3 is TGTGCCAGCAGCAACGGGATTGGGGAAAAACTGTTTTTT.

This clone was seen a single time. The chain joins TRBV7-9 to TRBJ2-7; either TRBD1 or TRBD2 may supply D (5 bases each). The CDR3 loop spans 14 amino acids. Trimming took off 4 bases at V and 9 bases at J, with 19 bases between the two ends. From germline, CDR1 is SEHNR and CDR2 FQNEAQ (reference sequence). The CDR3 nucleotides read TGTGCCAGCAGCTCATCCGGGACCGACCTGGCGCAGTACTTC. Protein product: CASSSSGTDLAQYF.

The CDR3 DNA follows: TGTGCCAGCACCCGGGGACTGGCGAACACCGGGGAGCTGTTTTTT. Translated, it gives CASTRGLANTGELFF. The V gene is TRBV6-5, the J gene TRBJ2-2; weak D call: TRBD2 (6 bases). The ends were cut back, 7 bases at V and 0 bases at J, with 12 bases in the middle. Germline CDR1 reads MNHEY; CDR2 reads SVGAGI. CDR3 length: 15 residues.

This clone turned up a few times. The chain carries TRBV4-3 and TRBJ1-1; D not resolved. The germline V gene encodes CDR1 LGHNA and CDR2 YSLEER. Trimming cost V 3 bases and J 2 bases, with 7 bases left between them. The CDR3 runs 13 residues. CDR3 amino acids: CASSHRPNTEAFF. The CDR3 bases are TGCGCCAGCAGCCACAGACCTAACACTGAAGCTTTCTTT.

This clone was seen once. The chain carries TRBV29-1 and TRBJ2-7, with TRBD2 matching over 10 bases. V was clipped by 4 bases and J by 1 base; unmatched bases: 4. Germline V CDR1 and CDR2: SQVTM, ANQGSEA. There are 14 residues in the CDR3. The CDR3 DNA sequence: TGCAGCGTTGGGGCTAGCGGGGGTTCCTACGAGCAGTACTTC. Its translation: CSVGASGGSYEQYF.

The chain combines TRBV7-2 with TRBJ2-2; D gene unclear. V was shortened by 6 bases and J by 7 bases, with 18 bases between the two germline ends. CDR3 length equals 15 residues. Germline V CDR1 and CDR2: SGHTA, FQGNSA. CDR3 nucleotide sequence: TGTGCCAGCAGACCGGGTGTCGTGGCCAACGGGGAGCTGTTTTTT. Translating it yields CASRPGVVANGELFF.